The clone carrying this T cell receptor beta chain was recorded a few times. Its target is unknown. This specimen comes from a study of T cells after yellow fever vaccination. Study background: The SMART-Seq v4 Ultra Low Input method served to prepare the low-cell-number fractions. Study-wide points: Booster samples showed a return of most primary-vaccination clones (around 95% CD4, roughly 85% CD8). CD4 and CD8 compartments shared a small share of clonotypes.

Looked up from germline, CDR1 is MNHEY and CDR2 is SMNVEV (reference sequence). Between the trimmed V and J ends, which lost 1 base and 7 bases, there was a span of 19 bases. The CDR3 length is 16 residues. A universal primer site and UMIs were added as TCR cDNA was made by 5'RACE template switching. One entry per CDR3 protein results from TCRdb running MiXCR on the 5' RACE reads. Here the sample spans a few hundred thousand distinct CDR3 sequences, roughly a fifth being singletons. Sample: PBMCs, taken 15 days after the yellow fever booster vaccination. V gene TRBV27 combines with J gene TRBJ2-5, with a possible D match to TRBD1 (6 bases). The clonotype comes from a man younger than 40 who received the YFV17D yellow fever vaccine. Here the CDR3 reads CASSLYFDRPGGTQYF. CDR3 DNA: TGTGCCAGCAGTTTATACTTCGACAGGCCCGGAGGGACCCAGTACTTC.